This T cell receptor (beta chain) is drawn from a study of blood T cell repertoires in COVID-19. Original analysis: Estimated nucleated cell counts came from reference gene primer amplification. Clones were read by immunoSEQ multiplex PCR, and TCRdb kept only the in-frame ones, dropping some. That table furnishes V, J and clone size, whereas the DNA furnished D and trimming. This table has hundreds of thousands of clones, 89% appearing once. Patients of the Seattle cohort, enrolled during active infection, were followed longitudinally. With V trimmed by 8 bases and J by 6 bases, 7 bases remained unmatched. Germline CDR1 and CDR2: SNHLY and FYNNEI. CDR3 length equals 14 residues.

The clonotype was recovered from a woman aged 30 to 39 with COVID-19, enrolled during active disease. Sequencing was carried out using peripheral blood. V gene TRBV2 combines with J gene TRBJ2-2; 9 bases agree with TRBD2. CDR3 residues: CASYPRTSAGELFF. In nucleotides, the CDR3 is TGTGCCAGCTACCCCCGGACTAGCGCCGGGGAGCTGTTTTTT.